The rows below give T cell receptor beta chains drawn from one sample of a study of CD8+ T cells in alopecia areata. Here immunoSEQ multiplex PCR was the method, and the copy in TCRdb shows in-frame clones only, minus some. The sample contains hundreds of thousands of clones, approximately 38% of which appear only once. The sample was CD4+ T cells sorted from blood, taken between weeks 30 and 35, from a patient treated with tofacitinib. The receptor set was obtained from a human donor with alopecia areata. CDR3s include the opening cysteine and the closing phenylalanine or tryptophan. A D gene is named only where the DNA matches it firmly. Not all rows give a size; the values are once, few, many and, for expanded clones, a class.

abundance: NA; j_gene: TRBJ1-2; d_gene: NA; v_gene: TRBV5-1; CDR3aa: CASSAGSRVSYGYTF; CDR3nt: TGCGCCAGCAGCGCGGGAAGCAGGGTGAGCTATGGCTACACCTTC
abundance: NA; j_gene: TRBJ1-2; d_gene: NA; v_gene: TRBV6-6; CDR3aa: CASSYLNSNYGYTF; CDR3nt: TGTGCCAGCAGTTACCTCAATTCTAACTATGGCTACACCTTC
abundance: few; j_gene: TRBJ2-7; d_gene: TRBD1; v_gene: TRBV29-1; CDR3aa: CSGRTGYEQYF; CDR3nt: TGCAGCGGCCGGACAGGCTACGAGCAGTACTTC
abundance: NA; j_gene: TRBJ1-5; d_gene: NA; v_gene: TRBV30; CDR3aa: CAWSRSGNSNQPQHF; CDR3nt: TGTGCCTGGAGCCGGTCGGGTAACAGCAATCAGCCCCAGCATTTT
abundance: NA; j_gene: TRBJ2-1; d_gene: NA; v_gene: TRBV11-2; CDR3aa: CASSLSGDNEQFF; CDR3nt: TGTGCCAGCAGCTTATCAGGGGACAATGAGCAGTTCTTC
abundance: NA; j_gene: TRBJ1-1; d_gene: NA; v_gene: TRBV4-1; CDR3aa: CASSQGPQNTEAFF; CDR3nt: TGCGCCAGCAGCCAAGGACCGCAGAACACTGAAGCTTTCTTT
abundance: NA; j_gene: TRBJ2-1; d_gene: TRBD2; v_gene: TRBV5-1; CDR3aa: CASSLVPSGSSEQFF; CDR3nt: TGCGCCAGCAGCTTGGTGCCTAGCGGGAGTTCCGAGCAGTTCTTC
abundance: NA; j_gene: TRBJ1-5; d_gene: NA; v_gene: TRBV11-2; CDR3aa: CASSLVSGVQPQHF; CDR3nt: TGTGCCAGCAGCTTAGTAAGCGGGGTACAGCCCCAGCATTTT
abundance: NA; j_gene: TRBJ1-5; d_gene: NA; v_gene: TRBV4-1; CDR3aa: CASSQRVGGSNQPQHF; CDR3nt: TGCGCCAGCAGCCAAAGGGTAGGGGGTAGCAATCAGCCCCAGCATTTT
abundance: few; j_gene: TRBJ2-1; d_gene: TRBD2; v_gene: TRBV5-4; CDR3aa: CATGLEHSNEQFF; CDR3nt: TGTGCCACCGGACTAGAACACTCCAATGAGCAGTTCTTC
abundance: NA; j_gene: TRBJ2-4; d_gene: NA; v_gene: TRBV18; CDR3aa: CASSPMDGRRGDIQYF; CDR3nt: TGTGCCAGCTCACCAATGGACGGCCGGCGAGGAGACATTCAGTACTTC
abundance: NA; j_gene: TRBJ1-2; d_gene: TRBD1; v_gene: TRBV27; CDR3aa: CASSLQGANGYTF; CDR3nt: TGTGCCAGCAGTTTACAGGGGGCGAATGGCTACACCTTC
abundance: few; j_gene: TRBJ2-3; d_gene: NA; v_gene: TRBV6-5; CDR3aa: CASSYGAGREDTQYF; CDR3nt: TGTGCCAGCAGTTACGGTGCGGGACGGGAGGATACGCAGTATTTT
abundance: NA; j_gene: TRBJ2-5; d_gene: NA; v_gene: TRBV18; CDR3aa: CASSLSGQETQYF; CDR3nt: TGTGCCAGCTCACTATCGGGGCAAGAGACCCAGTACTTC
abundance: NA; j_gene: TRBJ2-1; d_gene: NA; v_gene: TRBV9; CDR3aa: CASSVEPSRNEQFF; CDR3nt: TGTGCCAGCAGCGTAGAACCGTCGAGGAATGAGCAGTTCTTC
abundance: NA; j_gene: TRBJ1-5; d_gene: NA; v_gene: TRBV4-1; CDR3aa: CASSQGSGMVQPQHF; CDR3nt: TGCGCCAGCAGCCAGGGTTCAGGGATGGTTCAGCCCCAGCATTTT
abundance: few; j_gene: TRBJ1-1; d_gene: NA; v_gene: TRBV27; CDR3aa: CASSLWQNLNTEAFF; CDR3nt: TGTGCCAGCAGTTTATGGCAGAACCTGAACACTGAAGCTTTCTTT
abundance: NA; j_gene: TRBJ1-2; d_gene: NA; v_gene: TRBV5-6; CDR3aa: CASSFPPLSGYTF; CDR3nt: TGTGCCAGCAGCTTTCCCCCATTATCTGGCTACACCTTC
abundance: few; j_gene: TRBJ2-4; d_gene: TRBD1; v_gene: TRBV2; CDR3aa: CASEQDRGDIQYF; CDR3nt: TGTGCCAGCGAACAGGACAGGGGAGACATTCAGTACTTC
abundance: NA; j_gene: TRBJ2-5; d_gene: NA; v_gene: TRBV27; CDR3aa: CASRAPGLGWLETQYF; CDR3nt: TGTGCCAGCAGGGCCCCAGGCTTGGGGTGGTTAGAGACCCAGTACTTC
abundance: few; j_gene: TRBJ2-5; d_gene: NA; v_gene: TRBV5-1; CDR3aa: CASSPTMSGQETQYF; CDR3nt: TGCGCCAGCAGCCCAACCATGAGCGGTCAAGAGACCCAGTACTTC
abundance: few; j_gene: TRBJ1-5; d_gene: NA; v_gene: TRBV29-1; CDR3aa: CSGGDGNQPQHF; CDR3nt: TGCAGCGGAGGGGACGGAAATCAGCCCCAGCATTTT
abundance: NA; j_gene: TRBJ1-2; d_gene: TRBD1; v_gene: TRBV6-4; CDR3aa: CASSEDRANYGYTF; CDR3nt: TGTGCCAGCAGCGAAGACAGGGCTAACTATGGCTACACCTTC
abundance: once; j_gene: TRBJ1-6; d_gene: TRBD1; v_gene: TRBV15; CDR3aa: CATSGRQGQDSPLHF; CDR3nt: TGTGCCACCAGCGGGAGACAGGGGCAGGATTCACCCCTCCACTTT
abundance: few; j_gene: TRBJ1-4; d_gene: NA; v_gene: TRBV7-9; CDR3aa: CASSPLSDNEKLFF; CDR3nt: TGTGCCAGCAGCCCCCTATCCGATAATGAAAAACTGTTTTTT
abundance: few; j_gene: TRBJ2-7; d_gene: TRBD1; v_gene: TRBV6-5; CDR3aa: CASSRDSYEQYF; CDR3nt: TGTGCCAGCAGCCGGGACAGCTACGAGCAGTACTTC
abundance: once; j_gene: TRBJ1-3; d_gene: TRBD1; v_gene: TRBV30; CDR3aa: CAWLGTGMGNTIYF; CDR3nt: TGTGCCTGGCTGGGGACAGGGATGGGGAACACCATATATTTT
abundance: NA; j_gene: TRBJ1-5; d_gene: NA; v_gene: TRBV30; CDR3aa: CAWSLRGNQPQHF; CDR3nt: TGTGCCTGGAGTTTGAGGGGGAATCAGCCCCAGCATTTT
abundance: NA; j_gene: TRBJ2-4; d_gene: NA; v_gene: TRBV5-6; CDR3aa: CASSTGRLRNIQYF; CDR3nt: TGTGCCAGCAGTACCGGGAGATTGAGAAACATTCAGTACTTC
abundance: few; j_gene: TRBJ2-4; d_gene: NA; v_gene: TRBV6-5; CDR3aa: CASSPTGSIQYF; CDR3nt: TGTGCCAGCAGCCCCACCGGGAGCATTCAGTACTTC
abundance: NA; j_gene: TRBJ1-2; d_gene: TRBD1; v_gene: TRBV6-5; CDR3aa: CASSRRQGVNYGYTF; CDR3nt: TGTGCCAGCAGCCGCAGACAGGGTGTGAACTATGGCTACACCTTC
abundance: NA; j_gene: TRBJ1-1; d_gene: NA; v_gene: TRBV2; CDR3aa: CASSSLTGNTEAFF; CDR3nt: TGTGCCAGCAGTTCCCTAACAGGGAACACTGAAGCTTTCTTT
abundance: NA; j_gene: TRBJ1-6; d_gene: NA; v_gene: TRBV5-1; CDR3aa: CASRTDNLGNSPLHF; CDR3nt: TGCGCCAGCAGAACGGACAACTTAGGCAATTCACCCCTCCACTTT
abundance: few; j_gene: TRBJ1-2; d_gene: NA; v_gene: TRBV29-1; CDR3aa: CSVERVDGYTF; CDR3nt: TGCAGCGTTGAACGGGTGGATGGCTACACCTTC
abundance: few; j_gene: TRBJ2-1; d_gene: TRBD1; v_gene: TRBV5-1; CDR3aa: CASSLAPGQGHYNEQFF; CDR3nt: TGCGCCAGCAGCTTAGCACCGGGACAGGGGCACTACAATGAGCAGTTCTTC
abundance: NA; j_gene: TRBJ1-1; d_gene: TRBD1; v_gene: TRBV7-9; CDR3aa: CASSILDRGKAFF; CDR3nt: TGTGCCAGCAGCATCCTGGACAGGGGAAAAGCTTTCTTT
abundance: once; j_gene: TRBJ1-6; d_gene: NA; v_gene: TRBV11-3; CDR3aa: CASSLGQGPNSPLHF; CDR3nt: TGTGCCAGCAGCTTAGGGCAGGGACCGAATTCACCCCTCCACTTT
abundance: NA; j_gene: TRBJ1-2; d_gene: TRBD1; v_gene: TRBV5-4; CDR3aa: CASSVGTGYGYTF; CDR3nt: TGTGCCAGCAGCGTCGGGACAGGCTACGGCTACACCTTC
abundance: few; j_gene: TRBJ1-5; d_gene: TRBD1; v_gene: TRBV19; CDR3aa: CASSTDRGLGQPQHF; CDR3nt: TGTGCCAGTAGTACGGACAGGGGGCTCGGTCAGCCCCAGCATTTT
abundance: few; j_gene: TRBJ2-7; d_gene: NA; v_gene: TRBV30; CDR3aa: CAWKTAYEQYF; CDR3nt: TGTGCCTGGAAAACCGCCTACGAGCAGTACTTC
abundance: once; j_gene: TRBJ1-3; d_gene: NA; v_gene: TRBV30; CDR3aa: CAWSVGFSPGNTIYF; CDR3nt: TGTGCCTGGAGTGTAGGGTTTTCCCCTGGAAACACCATATATTTT
abundance: NA; j_gene: TRBJ2-2; d_gene: TRBD2; v_gene: TRBV30; CDR3aa: CAWTVTSGVNTGELFF; CDR3nt: TGTGCCTGGACCGTGACTAGCGGGGTAAACACCGGGGAGCTGTTTTTT
abundance: few; j_gene: TRBJ1-2; d_gene: NA; v_gene: TRBV29-1; CDR3aa: CSVDGGRGNGYTF; CDR3nt: TGCAGCGTTGACGGGGGTCGGGGGAATGGCTACACCTTC
abundance: once; j_gene: TRBJ1-5; d_gene: NA; v_gene: TRBV4-1; CDR3aa: CASSQQGSNQPQHF; CDR3nt: TGCGCCAGCAGCCAACAGGGAAGCAATCAGCCCCAGCATTTT
abundance: few; j_gene: TRBJ1-1; d_gene: NA; v_gene: TRBV29-1; CDR3aa: CSVVREPAVLF; CDR3nt: TGCAGCGTTGTACGTGAACCTGCGGTGCTCTTT
abundance: few; j_gene: TRBJ2-3; d_gene: TRBD1; v_gene: TRBV29-1; CDR3aa: CSVKRQGTNWADTQYF; CDR3nt: TGCAGCGTAAAGAGACAGGGTACCAATTGGGCAGATACGCAGTATTTT
abundance: NA; j_gene: TRBJ2-6; d_gene: NA; v_gene: TRBV30; CDR3aa: CAWMTGRSGANVLTF; CDR3nt: TGTGCCTGGATGACGGGCCGCTCTGGGGCCAACGTCCTGACTTTC
abundance: few; j_gene: TRBJ1-4; d_gene: NA; v_gene: TRBV18; CDR3aa: CASSATGEKLFF; CDR3nt: TGTGCCAGCTCAGCGACAGGCGAAAAACTGTTTTTT
abundance: few; j_gene: TRBJ2-6; d_gene: NA; v_gene: TRBV4-2; CDR3aa: CASSQDMRRQSGANVLTF; CDR3nt: TGTGCCAGCAGCCAAGATATGAGGCGTCAGTCTGGGGCCAACGTCCTGACTTTC
abundance: many; j_gene: TRBJ2-2; d_gene: NA; v_gene: TRBV9; CDR3aa: CASSVYANTGELFF; CDR3nt: TGTGCCAGCAGCGTATACGCGAACACCGGGGAGCTGTTTTTT
abundance: NA; j_gene: TRBJ2-1; d_gene: NA; v_gene: TRBV20-1; CDR3aa: CRPKTGNEQFF; CDR3nt: TGCAGACCCAAGACGGGGAATGAGCAGTTCTTC
abundance: NA; j_gene: TRBJ1-1; d_gene: TRBD1; v_gene: TRBV20-1; CDR3aa: CSAVDRGRAFF; CDR3nt: TGCAGTGCTGTTGACAGGGGTCGAGCTTTCTTT
abundance: once; j_gene: TRBJ2-7; d_gene: NA; v_gene: TRBV30; CDR3aa: CAWSVPTISYEQYF; CDR3nt: TGTGCCTGGAGTGTGCCGACAATCTCCTACGAGCAGTACTTC
abundance: NA; j_gene: TRBJ1-4; d_gene: NA; v_gene: TRBV10-3; CDR3aa: CASSESQGPNEKLFF; CDR3nt: TGTGCCAGCAGTGAGTCCCAGGGCCCTAATGAAAAACTGTTTTTT
abundance: NA; j_gene: TRBJ2-5; d_gene: TRBD2; v_gene: TRBV2; CDR3aa: CASSGTGTSGSRRETQYF; CDR3nt: TGTGCCAGCAGTGGGACCGGGACTAGCGGGAGTCGTCGGGAGACCCAGTACTTC
abundance: few; j_gene: TRBJ2-1; d_gene: TRBD2; v_gene: TRBV9; CDR3aa: CASSVSGGAYLGEQFF; CDR3nt: TGTGCCAGCAGCGTAAGCGGGGGGGCATATCTGGGTGAGCAGTTCTTC